This T cell receptor beta chain was observed in a study of T cells in Graves' hyperthyroidism and ophthalmopathy. Study in general: Peripheral blood draws took place at initial diagnosis, ahead of any treatment. Notes on the study in general: Model-based prediction identified ophthalmopathy a median approximately 6 months prior to its onset.

This clonotype was recorded many times. Its antigen remains unidentified. The source material, RNA transcripts, was used to amplify TCR beta CDR3 regions. When the TCR CDR3 underwent first-round RT-PCR, the HTBI primer set was used. A single record per CDR3 protein comes from TCRdb applying MiXCR to the multiplex PCR reads. There are about 410,000 distinct CDR3 sequences in the sample; roughly 15% occur only once, and roughly 13% lies in the top ten. The CDR3 is 13 amino acids. Germline V gene sequence: CDR1 SGHRS, CDR2 YFSETQ. V was shortened by 3 bases and J by 5 bases, with 9 bases between the two germline ends. Any patient presenting with uncontrolled infection, other autoimmune disease, pregnancy or lactation was left out. In making diagnoses, clinical symptoms, serum thyroxine and TRAb, thyroid ultrasound and orbital computed tomography were all used.

The chain carries TRBV5-1 and TRBJ2-1; D remains ambiguous. The source of this sequence is a young man with Graves' ophthalmopathy. What was sequenced was blood. CDR3 in amino acids: CASSSGPDNEQFF. CDR3 DNA: TGCGCCAGCAGCTCGGGTCCGGACAATGAGCAGTTCTTC.